The rows below give T cell receptor beta chains drawn from one sample of a study of shared clonotypes between healthy human individuals. Sequencing was performed with immunoSEQ multiplex PCR; in TCRdb, only in-frame clones are kept and a portion is missing. The table lists approximately 650,000 clones, about 95% of them singletons. Sequenced material: naive CD8+ T cells sorted from blood. These TCRs come from a young woman in good health. CDR3s include the opening cysteine and the closing phenylalanine or tryptophan. D genes are given only for firm matches.

TRBJ2-1 | . | TRBV28 | CASSLSAGPANEQFF
TRBJ2-1 | TRBD2 | TRBV27 | CASSFLAGANEQFF
TRBJ2-1 | . | TRBV29-1 | CSVSSYEQFF
TRBJ2-7 | . | TRBV28 | CASSSPYGVYEQYF
TRBJ2-3 | . | TRBV27 | CASSLLGTLGTDTQYF
TRBJ2-6 | . | TRBV27 | CASSSYRENKSGANVLTF
TRBJ2-7 | . | TRBV21-1 | CASSKRGDEQYF
. | . | TRBV4-1 | CASSRPTSRGHEQYF
TRBJ1-2 | . | TRBV19 | CASSTTDTVGYTF
TRBJ2-3 | . | TRBV19 | CASMDSYTDTQYF
TRBJ2-1 | . | TRBV28 | CASSSGFHNEQFF
TRBJ2-1 | TRBD2 | TRBV7-6 | CASSPPSGRAYNEQFF
TRBJ2-5 | TRBD1 | TRBV7-6 | CASSLRWGQGSQETQYF
TRBJ2-1 | . | TRBV4-1 | CASSQVGTSGNEQFF
TRBJ2-3 | TRBD2 | TRBV4-1 | CASSPTSGMTDTQYF
TRBJ2-6 | TRBD2 | TRBV19 | CASSIAVLAESPGANVLTF
TRBJ2-7 | . | TRBV27 | CASSLVRGSSYEQYF
TRBJ2-7 | . | TRBV7-2 | CASSLRDNPYEQYF
TRBJ2-7 | . | TRBV2 | CASSAASYEQYF
TRBJ2-5 | . | TRBV28 | CASSQRQRTQETQYF
TRBJ1-5 | . | TRBV19 | CASSIDLGGSSNQPQHF
TRBJ1-2 | TRBD1 | TRBV28 | CASSFYGTGGGYTF
TRBJ2-7 | . | TRBV11-1 | CASSFGREEQYF
TRBJ2-7 | TRBD2 | TRBV27 | CASGLAGVEQYF
TRBJ2-6 | . | TRBV4-1 | CASSPRDGANVLTF
TRBJ2-1 | TRBD1 | TRBV7-9 | CASSPDLGTASYNEQFF
TRBJ1-1 | . | TRBV14 | CASSQERRNTEAFF
TRBJ2-2 | . | TRBV4-1 | CASSQGWLATGELFF
TRBJ1-2 | . | TRBV7-9 | CASSLAIRGGYTF
TRBJ2-7 | . | TRBV27 | CASSLSAGVAYEQYF
TRBJ2-7 | TRBD1 | TRBV4-1 | CASSQGSGQGAYEQYF
TRBJ2-2 | TRBD2 | TRBV28 | CASSLSLAGVTGELFF
TRBJ1-1 | TRBD1 | TRBV15 | CATSPEGKTGLTEAFF
TRBJ1-1 | . | TRBV6-6 | CASSPRDIPEAFF
TRBJ2-3 | . | TRBV15 | CATSRPGAGTTDTQYF
TRBJ2-7 | TRBD2 | TRBV6-5 | CASSYGASGTYEQYF
TRBJ2-7 | TRBD1 | TRBV5-4 | CASSVGTGGGYEQYF